These 30 T cell receptor beta chains were all obtained from the same sample, sequenced in a study of blood T cell repertoires in COVID-19. The assay was immunoSEQ multiplex PCR, and TCRdb's table has in-frame clones only and misses some. The sample consists of a few hundred thousand clones, around 88% of them appearing once. Sequenced input: PBMCs or T cells enriched from blood (not recorded which). All receptors derive from a woman aged 25-40 years who had recovered from COVID-19.

This chain connects TRBV6-2 or TRBV6-3 to TRBJ2-6; 8 nucleotides agree with TRBD1. CDR1 MNHEY and CDR2 SVGEGT come from the germline V gene. The CDR3 contains 17 residues. The junction had 6 bases not matched to a gene; V was cut back by 5 bases and J by 0 bases. The CDR3: CASSTGTGFSGANVLTF. The CDR3 DNA reads as TGTGCCAGCAGTACCGGGACAGGATTCTCTGGGGCCAACGTCCTGACTTTC.

The V call is TRBV7-2, the J call TRBJ2-1; 12 bases match TRBD2. The CDR3 sequence is 17 residues long. The V gene's germline CDR1 is SGHTA and CDR2 FQGNSA. With V trimmed by 8 bases and J by 2 bases, 10 bases remained unmatched. CDR3 sequence reads: CASRSGLAGSTYNEQFF. CDR3 coding DNA: TGTGCCAGCCGTTCGGGACTAGCGGGTTCAACCTACAATGAGCAGTTCTTC.

This clone was counted once. V usage is TRBV28 and J usage is TRBJ1-4, with 8 bases identical to TRBD1. V lost 5 bases, J lost 5 bases, and 7 bases stayed unmatched. CDR1 is MDHEN and CDR2 is SYDVKM in the germline V gene. The CDR3 has 15 residues. CDR3 coding DNA: TGTGCCAGCAGTCCCCCGACAGGGGCGAATGAAAAACTGTTTTTT. As protein: CASSPPTGANEKLFF.

The chain couples TRBV7-9 to TRBJ2-7; 8 bases line up with TRBD2. The CDR3 extends over 14 amino acids. V dropped 4 bases and J dropped 1; count of bases not matched to a gene: 3. Germline V lookup: CDR1 SEHNR, CDR2 FQNEAQ (reference sequence). The CDR3 bases are TGTGCCAGCAGCTCCTCGGGGGGGTCCTACGAGCAGTACTTC. This gives the protein CASSSSGGSYEQYF. Full variable domain (missing parts from reference TRBV7-9 and TRBJ2-7): DTGVSQNPRHKITKRGQNVTFRCDPISEHNRLYWYRQTLGQGPEFLTYFQNEAQLEKSRLLSDRFSAERPKGSFSTLEIQRTEQGDSAMYLCASSSSGGSYEQYFGPGTRLTVT.

This chain joins TRBV28 and TRBJ2-1; 8 positions agree with TRBD1. The V gene's germline CDR1 is MDHEN and CDR2 SYDVKM. The CDR3 runs 14 residues. The trim removed 2 bases at V and 9 bases at J, leaving 6 bases unmatched. The CDR3 coding sequence is TGTGCCAGCAGTTTACATGACAGGGGTGGTGAGCAGTTCTTC. Its translation: CASSLHDRGGEQFF.

The genes are TRBV5-1 and TRBJ2-5, with D perhaps TRBD1 (5 bases). In germline, CDR1 is SGHRS, CDR2 YFSETQ. The CDR3 extends over 18 amino acids. The ends were cut back, 2 bases at V and 4 bases at J, with 24 bases in the middle. The CDR3 protein is CASSFGSSGQGVGETQYF. The CDR3 DNA follows: TGCGCCAGCAGCTTTGGTTCCTCCGGCCAAGGGGTGGGAGAGACCCAGTACTTC.

About this clone itself: This same CDR3 is encoded by further DNA sequences in the sample. The genes are TRBV19 and TRBJ1-1; D possibly corresponds to TRBD1 (6 bases). The V end lost 6 bases, the J end lost 0 bases, and 8 bases lay between the germline ends. The germline V gene has CDR1 LNHDA and CDR2 SQIVND (reference sequence). This CDR3 comprises 13 residues. DNA of the CDR3: TGTGCCAGTAGCGACAGGCTGAACACTGAAGCTTTCTTT. This codes for CASSDRLNTEAFF.

The chain uses TRBV3-1 (or the pseudogene TRBV3-2) and TRBJ2-3, with a tentative D call TRBD2 (5 bases). Germline-derived CDR1 and CDR2 are LGHDT and YNNKEL (reference sequence). V lost 6 bases to trimming and J lost 5 bases, with 12 bases between them. CDR3 length equals 13 residues. CDR3 sequence reads: CASRKDRGDTQYF. In DNA, the CDR3 is TGTGCCAGCAGAAAGGATCGGGGAGATACGCAGTATTTT.

V usage is TRBV30 and J usage is TRBJ2-1, with 9 bases that match TRBD2. The CDR3 is 15 amino acids. Germline CDR1 is GTSNPN and CDR2 is SVGIG (reference sequence). V lost 2 bases, J lost 7 bases, and 9 bases stayed unmatched. The CDR3 DNA sequence: TGTGCCTGGAGTAAGGGTAGCGGGAGTTTTAATGAGCAGTTCTTC. Amino acid sequence: CAWSKGSGSFNEQFF. Using reference TRBV30 and TRBJ2-1 for the parts outside the CDR3, the full variable domain is SQTIHQWPATLVQPVGSPLSLECTVEGTSNPNLYWYRQAAGRGLQLLFYSVGIGQISSEVPQNLSASRPQDRQFILSSKKLLLSDSGFYLCAWSKGSGSFNEQFFGPGTRLTVL.

The CDR3 reads CASSQDSSGRGAGELFF. The CDR3 coding sequence is TGCGCCAGCAGCCAAGATAGTTCGGGCAGGGGCGCCGGGGAGCTGTTTTTT. The gene calls are TRBV4-1 and TRBJ2-2, with D tentatively TRBD1 (6 bases). Trimming pared 0 bases from V and 6 bases from J, leaving 17 bases between. Germline CDR1 MGHRA, CDR2 YSYEKL. This CDR3 is built from 17 residues.

The chain joins TRBV9 to TRBJ2-1, with 8 bases aligning to TRBD1. This CDR3 region has 14 residues. V lost 0 bases to trimming and J lost 7 bases; unmatched junction nucleotides: 3. Germline loops: CDR1 SGDLS, CDR2 YYNGEE. CDR3 sequence reads: CASSVGQGRNEQFF. In DNA form, the CDR3 reads TGTGCCAGCAGCGTAGGACAGGGGCGGAATGAGCAGTTCTTC.

This clone has a single count. The chain recombines TRBV20-1 with TRBJ2-7, with 11 positions matching TRBD2. Germline V gene lookup returns CDR1 DFQATT and CDR2 SNEGSKA (reference sequence). V lost 3 bases and J lost 3; bases outside the gene matches: 7. The CDR3 totals 15 residues. The CDR3, as DNA: TGCAGTGCTAGTCCACTAGCGGGAGTCCTCTACGAGCAGTACTTC. It is translated as CSASPLAGVLYEQYF.

This chain connects TRBV5-4 to TRBJ2-1, with 10 positions matching TRBD1. CDR1 and CDR2 from the germline V gene are SGHNT and YYREEE (reference sequence). With V trimmed by 4 bases and J by 4 bases, 11 bases remained unmatched. CDR3 size: 17 residues. The CDR3 loop is CASSPGTGANPYNEQFF. For the CDR3, the DNA is TGTGCCAGCAGCCCAGGGACAGGGGCGAACCCATACAATGAGCAGTTCTTC.

This chain joins TRBV15 and TRBJ1-2, with a tentative D call TRBD1 (6 bases). Trimming took off 0 bases at V and 4 bases at J, with 12 bases between the two ends. Germline lookup yields CDR1 LNHNV and CDR2 YYDKDF (reference sequence). The length of the CDR3 is 15 residues. The DNA of the CDR3 is TGTGCCACCAGCAGAGAACAGGGCAAACTCTATGGCTACACCTTC. Translating gives CATSREQGKLYGYTF.

The V and J genes are TRBV5-4 and TRBJ2-7; 7 nucleotides align to TRBD2. CDR1 SGHNT and CDR2 YYREEE come from the germline V gene (reference sequence). The CDR3 runs to 13 residues. V lost 3 bases and J lost 2; bases outside the gene matches: 2. For the CDR3, the DNA is TGTGCCAGCAGCTGGGACTATGCCTACGAGCAGTACTTC. Amino acids: CASSWDYAYEQYF.

V gene TRBV6-5 combines with J gene TRBJ2-1; TRBD1 matches 7 bases. Germline values: CDR1 MNHEY, CDR2 SVGAGI. This CDR3 has 15 amino acids. Losses at the gene ends were 10 bases for V and 0 bases for J; bases not matched to a gene: 9. The CDR3 protein is CANSPGQNSYNEQFF. DNA for the CDR3: TGTGCCAACTCCCCGGGACAGAACTCCTACAATGAGCAGTTCTTC.

This clone was seen many times. This sequence joins TRBV18 and TRBJ1-5, with D possibly TRBD1 on 5 matching bases. There are 13 residues in the CDR3. Trimming pared 5 bases from V and 2 bases from J, leaving 7 bases between. Germline V lookup: CDR1 KGHSH, CDR2 LQKENI. Written as DNA, the CDR3 is TGTGCCAGCTCAATCAGGGGCAATCAGCCCCAGCATTTT. Amino acids: CASSIRGNQPQHF.

The rearrangement joins TRBV5-4 to TRBJ2-1; 9 bases map to TRBD2. The CDR3 extends over 14 amino acids. Germline V gene lookup returns CDR1 SGHNT and CDR2 YYREEE (reference sequence). V lost 3 bases, J lost 8 bases, and 6 bases stayed unmatched. CDR3 sequence reads: CASSSGLATHEQFF. In DNA form, the CDR3 reads TGTGCCAGCAGCTCCGGACTAGCGACACATGAGCAGTTCTTC.

This chain uses TRBV3-1 (or the pseudogene TRBV3-2) with TRBJ1-5, with unresolved D. Trimming took 1 base from V and 0 from J, leaving 7 bases between them. Germline CDR1 reads LGHDT; CDR2 reads YNNKEL (reference sequence). The CDR3 contains 15 residues. In DNA, the CDR3 is TGTGCCAGCAGCCAAGTGTTCGGTAGCAATCAGCCCCAGCATTTT. Translating gives CASSQVFGSNQPQHF.

The chain uses TRBV7-9 and TRBJ2-5; TRBD1 might be the D (5 bases). The CDR3 contains 14 residues. Trimming pared 3 bases from V and 5 bases from J, leaving 13 bases between. Germline V gives CDR1 SEHNR, CDR2 FQNEAQ (reference sequence). This chain's CDR3 is CASSFLGQKETQYF. CDR3 DNA sequence: TGTGCCAGCAGCTTCCTGGGGCAGAAGGAGACCCAGTACTTC.

V and J are TRBV24-1 and TRBJ2-2; TRBD2 might be the D (5 bases). CDR1 is KGHDR, CDR2 SFDVKD, per germline. V lost 3 bases to trimming and J lost 4 bases, with 14 bases between them. The CDR3 covers 16 residues. The CDR3 DNA is TGTGCCACCAGTGATCCGGCGGCCCGGGGCACCGGGGAGCTGTTTTTT. Encoded protein: CATSDPAARGTGELFF.

The chain recombines TRBV6-2 or TRBV6-3 with TRBJ2-7, with 7 bases aligning to TRBD2. CDR1 is MNHEY and CDR2 is SVGEGT in the germline V gene. The CDR3 has 15 residues. Trimming removed 5 bases from V and 3 bases from J; junction bases left unmatched: 10. As DNA, the CDR3 is TGTGCCAGCAGTCCCCGACCCGGGGAGGGCTACGAGCAGTACTTC. It encodes CASSPRPGEGYEQYF.

J is TRBJ1-2 and V is TRBV3-1 (or the pseudogene TRBV3-2); maybe TRBD1 (6 bases). Trimming pared 4 bases from V and 4 bases from J, leaving 19 bases between. The length of the CDR3 is 16 residues. From germline, CDR1 is LGHDT and CDR2 YNNKEL (reference sequence). CDR3 region: CASSLLRGGAGYGYTF. The CDR3 DNA is TGTGCCAGCAGCCTCTTACGGGGGGGGGCTGGCTATGGCTACACCTTC.

J is TRBJ2-3 and V is TRBV2; a weak D match, TRBD1 (5 bases). Germline V gives CDR1 SNHLY, CDR2 FYNNEI. With 4 bases removed from V and 0 bases from J, the gap between germline ends came to 11 bases. The CDR3 length is 15 residues. The chain's CDR3 is CASSGRQRSTDTQYF. Here the CDR3 DNA reads TGTGCCAGCAGTGGGCGACAGCGTAGCACAGATACGCAGTATTTT.

The chain employs TRBV6-5 and TRBJ1-1; the D is unclear. The CDR3 loop spans 14 amino acids. The germline V gene encodes CDR1 MNHEY and CDR2 SVGAGI. Trimming removed 7 bases at V and 3 bases at J, with 15 bases between. The CDR3 region is CASKAGSPYTEAFF. DNA of the CDR3: TGTGCCAGCAAGGCTGGGAGCCCTTACACTGAAGCTTTCTTT.

The gene calls are TRBV25-1 and TRBJ2-1, with 11 bases fitting TRBD2. The V gene's germline CDR1 is MGHDK and CDR2 SYGVNS. This CDR3 contains 16 residues. V shed 5 bases and J 5 bases; nucleotides not matched to a gene: 8. The CDR3 sequence: CASSPRTSGSNNEQFF. In nucleotides, the CDR3 is TGTGCCAGCAGTCCAAGGACTAGCGGGTCAAACAATGAGCAGTTCTTC.

The gene calls are TRBV2 and TRBJ2-7; the match to TRBD2 covers 10 bases. After removal of 9 bases from V and 1 base from J, the junction contained 3 bases not matched to a gene. Germline CDR1 and CDR2: SNHLY and FYNNEI. The CDR3 length is 13 residues. The CDR3 reads CARRLAGSYEQYF. The CDR3 region has the DNA TGTGCCAGAAGACTAGCGGGTTCCTACGAGCAGTACTTC.

CDR3 bases: TGTGCCAGCAGTTCCCCCGCAGCGCACGAGCAGTACTTC. Its protein is CASSSPAAHEQYF. V usage is TRBV6-5 and J usage is TRBJ2-7, with D unresolved. CDR1 is MNHEY and CDR2 is SVGAGI in the germline V gene. The CDR3 spans 13 residues. The V and J ends lost 4 bases and 5 bases respectively, with 12 bases between them.

The chain joins TRBV14 to TRBJ2-2; D ambiguous. Germline CDR1 and CDR2: SGHDN and FVKESK. The CDR3 contains 16 residues. Trimming removed 0 bases from V and 4 bases from J, with 12 bases in between. In nucleotides, the CDR3 is TGTGCCAGCAGCCAAGATTTGGCATTCTTCACCGGGGAGCTGTTTTTT. The encoded protein is CASSQDLAFFTGELFF.

V and J are TRBV5-4 and TRBJ2-1; 8 nucleotides match TRBD2. The trim removed 4 bases at V and 7 bases at J, leaving 13 bases unmatched. The CDR3 runs to 16 residues. The germline CDR1 and CDR2 sequences are SGHNT and YYREEE (reference sequence). The CDR3 DNA reads as TGTGCCAGCAGCGGGACGATAGCGGGACCCATTAATGAGCAGTTCTTC. Translating it yields CASSGTIAGPINEQFF.